These T cell receptor beta chains were read from a single sample in a study of OX40 agonist ivuxolimab in advanced cancers. Assay used: immunoSEQ multiplex PCR; TCRdb lists only in-frame clones, some missing. Seen here are around 84,000 clones, about four fifths observed once, and the top ten hold around 0.51%. The source was CD4+ or CD8+ T cells sorted from blood, collected in a trial of the OX40 agonist ivuxolimab. The receptors shown here come from an adult with an advanced solid tumor such as melanoma, head and neck, liver or kidney cancer. Each CDR3 is given with its conserved first and last residue. Each record gives: D gene, CDR3 length, J gene, V gene, clone size, CDR3 protein, CDR3 DNA. D genes are given only for firm matches. Some rows mark clone size as missing; the rest say once, few, many or name a class of expanded clone.

d_gene: .
len: 16
j_gene: TRBJ2-5
v_gene: TRBV7-2
abundance: .
CDR3aa: CASSLYVGAKKETQYF
CDR3nt: TGTGCCAGCAGCTTATATGTAGGGGCGAAAAAAGAGACCCAGTACTTC

d_gene: .
len: 12
j_gene: TRBJ1-1
v_gene: TRBV6-5
abundance: .
CDR3aa: CASSYSGSLAFF
CDR3nt: TGTGCCAGCAGTTACTCCGGGAGTTTGGCTTTCTTT

d_gene: .
len: 14
j_gene: TRBJ2-5
v_gene: TRBV9
abundance: .
CDR3aa: CASSEGGRKETQYF
CDR3nt: TGTGCCAGCAGCGAGGGGGGCAGAAAAGAGACCCAGTACTTC

d_gene: .
len: 14
j_gene: TRBJ1-5
v_gene: TRBV7-2
abundance: .
CDR3aa: CASSTAGLSQPQHF
CDR3nt: TGTGCCAGCAGCACGGCCGGGCTATCCCAGCCCCAGCATTTT

d_gene: .
len: 17
j_gene: TRBJ2-3
v_gene: TRBV19
abundance: once
CDR3aa: CASSIEGDWRGTDTQYF
CDR3nt: TGTGCCAGTAGTATAGAGGGGGATTGGCGCGGCACAGATACGCAGTATTTT

d_gene: .
len: 13
j_gene: TRBJ1-1
v_gene: TRBV9
abundance: .
CDR3aa: CASSVQLNTEAFF
CDR3nt: TGTGCCAGCAGCGTACAGTTGAACACTGAAGCTTTCTTT

d_gene: TRBD1
len: 14
j_gene: TRBJ2-2
v_gene: TRBV27
abundance: .
CDR3aa: CASSRTGGTGELFF
CDR3nt: TGTGCCAGCAGTAGGACAGGGGGCACCGGGGAGCTGTTTTTT

d_gene: .
len: 14
j_gene: TRBJ2-7
v_gene: TRBV6-5
abundance: .
CDR3aa: CASRVAAGSYEQYF
CDR3nt: TGTGCCAGCAGGGTAGCTGCCGGGAGCTACGAGCAGTACTTC

d_gene: .
len: 14
j_gene: TRBJ2-7
v_gene: TRBV19
abundance: few
CDR3aa: CASSNSGGAPEQYF
CDR3nt: TGTGCCAGTAGTAATTCGGGCGGCGCTCCCGAGCAGTACTTC

d_gene: .
len: 13
j_gene: TRBJ1-6
v_gene: TRBV4-3
abundance: once
CDR3aa: CASSQDLNSPLHF
CDR3nt: TGCGCCAGCAGCCAAGATCTAAACTCACCCCTCCACTTT

d_gene: TRBD1
len: 17
j_gene: TRBJ2-4
v_gene: TRBV19
abundance: .
CDR3aa: CASSIATGGLAKNIQYF
CDR3nt: TGTGCCAGTAGTATAGCGACAGGGGGACTAGCCAAAAACATTCAGTACTTC

d_gene: TRBD2
len: 16
j_gene: TRBJ2-7
v_gene: TRBV6-5
abundance: .
CDR3aa: CASSYFGLAETYEQYF
CDR3nt: TGTGCCAGCAGTTACTTCGGGCTAGCGGAAACTTACGAGCAGTACTTC

d_gene: .
len: 15
j_gene: TRBJ1-6
v_gene: TRBV4-1
abundance: .
CDR3aa: CASSQYPVGNSPLHF
CDR3nt: TGCGCCAGCAGCCAGTACCCCGTAGGGAATTCACCCCTCCACTTT

d_gene: .
len: 14
j_gene: TRBJ2-1
v_gene: TRBV19
abundance: few
CDR3aa: CASSPRRFSHEQFF
CDR3nt: TGTGCCAGTAGTCCCCGACGGTTTAGTCATGAGCAGTTCTTC

d_gene: TRBD1
len: 14
j_gene: TRBJ1-1
v_gene: TRBV6-1
abundance: .
CDR3aa: CASSRQGLNTEAFF
CDR3nt: TGTGCCAGCAGTCGACAGGGCCTGAACACTGAAGCTTTCTTT